The 32 T cell receptor beta chains below all came from one sample that was sequenced in a study of response to subunit inactivated influenza vaccine. TCRdb analysed the RT-PCR reads with MiXCR anew, one entry per CDR3 protein. The sample includes some 500,000 distinct CDR3 sequences, approximately 15% of them seen just once. The material was CD4+ T cells sorted from PBMCs, obtained around 2 years after vaccination. These receptors were obtained from a man between 50 and 69 years old who received an inactivated influenza vaccine.

The chain joins TRBV11-1 to TRBJ2-3; 9 bases align to TRBD2. Trimming cost V 3 bases and J 0 bases; bases outside gene matches: 16. The germline gives CDR1 SGHAT, CDR2 FQDESV (reference sequence). CDR3 length: 20 residues. The CDR3 DNA is TGTGCCAGCAGCTTGATGGTGGCGGGGGGGCGGTTTGCGAGCACAGATACGCAGTATTTT. This gives the protein CASSLMVAGGRFASTDTQYF.

This clonotype came up many times. V is TRBV7-6 and J is TRBJ2-7, with TRBD2 matching over 7 bases. The CDR3 covers 14 residues. Trimming took 5 bases from V and 0 from J; bases not matched to a gene: 4. Germline loops: CDR1 SGHVS, CDR2 FNYEAQ. For the CDR3, the DNA is TGTGCCAGCAGCCGGGACTACGGCTCCTACGAGCAGTACTTC. Its translation: CASSRDYGSYEQYF.

This clonotype was counted only a few times. V is TRBV5-1 and J is TRBJ2-2; D remains ambiguous. There are 14 residues in the CDR3. Germline V CDR1 and CDR2: SGHRS, YFSETQ. The V gene lost 0 bases and the J gene lost 5 bases, with 8 bases spanning the gap. The DNA for the CDR3 is TGCGCCAGCAGCTTGGGACACCAAACCGGGGAGCTGTTTTTT. Its translation is CASSLGHQTGELFF.

The V gene is TRBV28, the J gene TRBJ1-1; 9 positions match TRBD1. In germline, CDR1 is MDHEN, CDR2 SYDVKM. The CDR3 extends over 16 amino acids. The trim removed 7 bases at V and 8 bases at J, leaving 17 bases unmatched. CDR3 sequence (DNA): TGTGCCAGCACTTCAGCAGCCGGGACAGGGAGGTTAGAAGCTTTCTTT. Amino acid sequence: CASTSAAGTGRLEAFF.

This clonotype was counted between two and nine times. This CDR3 is CSAPIPGIAKNIQYF. The CDR3 coding sequence is TGCAGTGCCCCAATCCCCGGGATTGCCAAAAACATTCAGTACTTC. The rearrangement links TRBV20-1 to TRBJ2-4; TRBD2 is a possible D gene (5 bases). Germline loops: CDR1 DFQATT, CDR2 SNEGSKA (reference sequence). V was shortened by 6 bases and J by 1 base, with 16 bases between the two germline ends. This CDR3 has 15 amino acids.

This clonotype appeared a few times. The chain combines TRBV5-1 with TRBJ1-2; 11 bases are a match to TRBD1. V dropped 3 bases and J dropped 5; count of bases not matched to a gene: 12. Germline loops: CDR1 SGHRS, CDR2 YFSETQ. There are 17 residues in the CDR3. DNA of the CDR3: TGCGCCAGCAGCTCGGATGCCGGACAGGGGGCAAGGTATGGCTACACCTTC. This gives the protein CASSSDAGQGARYGYTF.

In this sample, this clonotype turned up many times. The rearrangement links TRBV20-1 to TRBJ2-7; no clear D. V was trimmed by 6 bases and J by 7 bases, leaving 19 bases between them. The CDR3 is 13 amino acids. Germline V gives CDR1 DFQATT, CDR2 SNEGSKA (reference sequence). The CDR3 region has the DNA TGCAGTGCCTCGGACCCAAACCTAGGGGAGCAGTACTTC. Translation: CSASDPNLGEQYF.

This clonotype showed up just a few times. V usage is TRBV6-5 and J usage is TRBJ2-5, with D possibly being TRBD2 (5 bases). The length of the CDR3 is 15 residues. Trimming cost V 0 bases and J 3 bases, with 11 bases left between them. Germline loops: CDR1 MNHEY, CDR2 SVGAGI. The CDR3 loop is CASSYSHRGKETQYF. The CDR3 coding sequence is TGTGCCAGCAGTTACTCCCATCGGGGTAAAGAGACCCAGTACTTC.

V is TRBV24-1 and J is TRBJ1-5; D is unclear. The CDR3 sequence is 13 residues long. The germline V gene encodes CDR1 KGHDR and CDR2 SFDVKD. The V end was cut by 4 bases, the J end by 4 bases, with 7 bases between. The CDR3 spells CATSEGGNQPQHF. For the CDR3, the DNA is TGTGCCACCAGTGAAGGAGGGAATCAGCCCCAGCATTTT.

This clonotype was seen a few times. The chain employs TRBV4-2 and TRBJ2-7, with no clear D. Germline values: CDR1 LGHNA, CDR2 YNFKEQ. This CDR3 is built from 14 residues. Deletions cut 1 base from V and 7 bases from J, with 14 bases between. The CDR3 sequence is CASSQVRSEREQYF. The CDR3, as DNA: TGTGCCAGCAGCCAAGTGCGATCAGAAAGGGAGCAGTACTTC.

In this sample, this clonotype turned up a few times. This chain joins TRBV6-2 or TRBV6-3 and TRBJ1-5; 9 bases agree with TRBD1. Germline V gives CDR1 MNHEY, CDR2 SVGEGT. This CDR3 is 19 amino acids long. Trimming cost V 0 bases and J 1 base; bases outside gene matches: 10. The CDR3 nucleotides are TGTGCCAGCAGTTACTCGCGAATTACAGGGGGCAGAAGCAATCAGCCCCAGCATTTT. Translated, it gives CASSYSRITGGRSNQPQHF.

The chain couples TRBV6-2 or TRBV6-3 to TRBJ2-5; TRBD2 might be the D (6 bases). This CDR3 has 13 residues. Trimming cost V 8 bases and J 1 base, with 11 bases left between them. Germline assignment: CDR1 MNHEY and CDR2 SVGEGT. The CDR3 DNA sequence: TGTGCCAGCTTGCTTAGCGGCCAAGAGACCCAGTACTTC. Protein: CASLLSGQETQYF.

V usage is TRBV9 and J usage is TRBJ1-3, with D possibly matching TRBD1 (6 bases). The CDR3 extends over 15 amino acids. V shed 4 bases and J shed 4 bases, with 15 bases lying between them. Germline CDR1 and CDR2: SGDLS and YYNGEE. The CDR3 spells CASSSGQGVGNTIYF. In nucleotides, the CDR3 is TGTGCCAGCAGCTCGGGACAAGGGGTCGGAAACACCATATATTTT.

The chain has TRBV12-3 or TRBV12-4 and TRBJ2-1; D may correspond to TRBD1 or TRBD2 (6 bases each). Trimming removed 5 bases from V and 7 bases from J, with 21 bases in between. The CDR3 contains 16 residues. This CDR3 reads CASSPRDRIRGNEQFF. The DNA for the CDR3 is TGTGCCAGCAGTCCTAGAGACAGGATCCGGGGGAATGAGCAGTTCTTC.

This clonotype was seen many times. The chain combines TRBV7-2 with TRBJ2-2, with 10 bases lining up with TRBD2. The CDR3 is 16 amino acids. CDR1 SGHTA and CDR2 FQGNSA come from the germline V gene. Trimming at V came to 3 bases and at J to 5 bases, leaving 6 bases not matched to a gene. The CDR3 DNA reads TGTGCCAGCAGCTTTCAGCGGGGGGGCCGTACCGGGGAGCTGTTTTTT. Its protein is CASSFQRGGRTGELFF.

Details on this clonotype: With a much larger clone just one base away, this may be a read error. The rearrangement joins TRBV24-1 to TRBJ2-1, with D perhaps being TRBD1 or TRBD2 (5 bases each). Germline loops: CDR1 KGHDR, CDR2 SFDVKD. This CDR3 region has 14 residues. The V end was cut by 5 bases, the J end by 6 bases, with 13 bases between. CDR3 DNA: TGTGCCACCAGTGGGACGGGGCGATTCAATGAGCAGTTCTTC. Its translation: CATSGTGRFNEQFF.

This clonotype was seen more than once but under ten times. This chain connects TRBV4-3 to TRBJ2-2; no clear D gene. V lost 1 base and J lost 7, with 13 bases in between. Per germline, CDR1 LGHNA and CDR2 YSLEER. The CDR3 has 15 amino acids. The CDR3 sequence: CASSQVLYSGGELFF. CDR3 sequence (DNA): TGCGCCAGCAGCCAAGTCCTGTACAGTGGCGGGGAGCTGTTTTTT.

This clonotype was seen only a few times. The chain uses TRBV20-1 and TRBJ2-5; a weak D match, TRBD2 (6 bases). Trimming cost V 3 bases and J 5 bases, with 16 bases left between them. This CDR3 comprises 14 residues. CDR1 is DFQATT, CDR2 SNEGSKA, per germline (reference sequence). CDR3 in DNA: TGCAGTGCTAGTAGACTAGTTACGGCTGAGACCCAGTACTTC. It codes for CSASRLVTAETQYF.

About this clonotype: A read error may be the cause here, since a much bigger clone is one base away. The chain uses TRBV20-1 and TRBJ2-3; 11 bases are shared with TRBD1. The CDR3 extends over 14 amino acids. Germline values: CDR1 DFQATT, CDR2 SNEGSKA (reference sequence). The DNA of the CDR3 is TGCAGTGCTAGAGGGACAGGGGGCACAGATATGCAGTATTTT. This encodes CSARGTGGTDMQYF.

This clonotype was observed many times. The rearrangement uses TRBV29-1 and TRBJ2-6; maybe TRBD1 (5 bases). V shed 6 bases and J shed 0 bases, with 6 bases lying between them. Germline loops: CDR1 SQVTM, CDR2 ANQGSEA. The CDR3 runs to 13 residues. The CDR3 loop reads CSVGDSGANVLTF. The CDR3 region has the DNA TGCAGCGTAGGGGACTCTGGGGCCAACGTCCTGACTTTC. The full variable domain, rest sourced from reference TRBV29-1 and TRBJ2-6, is SAVISQKPSRDICQRGTSLTIQCQVDSQVTMMFWYRQQPGQSLTLIATANQGSEATYESGFVIDKFPISRPNLTFSTLTVSNMSPEDSSIYLCSVGDSGANVLTFGAGSRLTVL.

The chain's CDR3 is CASSLTASSTGELFF. CDR3 nucleotide sequence: TGTGCCAGCAGCTTAACGGCCTCGAGCACCGGGGAGCTGTTTTTT. The chain employs TRBV7-9 and TRBJ2-2, with no clear D. Germline V CDR1 and CDR2: SEHNR, FQNEAQ (reference sequence). V was cut by 2 bases and J by 4 bases, with 11 bases left in between. This CDR3 contains 15 residues.

The genes are TRBV10-3 and TRBJ2-1; 9 positions match TRBD2. J gave up 2 bases and V 4 bases, and 6 bases lay outside the gene matches. CDR3 length: 16 residues. In germline, CDR1 is ENHRY, CDR2 SYGVKD. CDR3 sequence: CAISALAGRAYNEQFF. Written as DNA, the CDR3 is TGTGCCATCAGTGCACTAGCGGGTAGGGCCTACAATGAGCAGTTCTTC.

The CDR3 loop is CASSLFSEQYF. CDR3 coding DNA: TGTGCCAGCAGCTTATTTTCCGAGCAGTACTTC. This chain uses TRBV7-2 with TRBJ2-7; D call uncertain. V dropped 2 bases and J dropped 6 bases, with 5 bases sitting between them. Germline CDR1 SGHTA, CDR2 FQGNSA. The CDR3 sequence is 11 residues long. Filled out from reference TRBV7-2 and TRBJ2-7, the complete variable domain reads GAGVSQSPSNKVTEKGKDVELRCDPISGHTALYWYRQSLGQGLEFLIYFQGNSAPDKSGLPSDRFSAERTGGSVSTLTIQRTQQEDSAVYLCASSLFSEQYFGPGTRLTVT.

This clonotype was observed many times. The chain recombines TRBV4-3 with TRBJ2-3; 9 bases are shared with TRBD2. The germline V gene encodes CDR1 LGHNA and CDR2 YSLEER. CDR3 length: 18 residues. With 0 bases clipped from V and 3 bases from J, the junction kept 10 bases outside the gene matches. CDR3 nucleotide sequence: TGCGCCAGCAGCCAAGAATTTTTTAGCGGGGGAGCTACAGATACGCAGTATTTT. It encodes CASSQEFFSGGATDTQYF.

This clonotype was seen only a few times. The chain uses TRBV20-1 and TRBJ2-7; D is possibly TRBD2 (5 bases). This CDR3 is 12 amino acids long. V lost 3 bases to trimming and J lost 5 bases, with 11 bases between them. Germline V CDR1 and CDR2: DFQATT, SNEGSKA (reference sequence). This chain's CDR3 is CSASRGFHEQYF. CDR3 DNA sequence: TGCAGTGCTAGTCGAGGGTTCCACGAGCAGTACTTC.

This clonotype has a count of ten or more. The chain employs TRBV27 and TRBJ2-7, with TRBD1 identical over 9 bases. Germline V gene lookup returns CDR1 MNHEY and CDR2 SMNVEV (reference sequence). This CDR3 is built from 15 residues. The trim removed 5 bases at V and 5 bases at J, leaving 10 bases unmatched. The CDR3 DNA is TGTGCCAGCAGTCTCCTTGGACAGGGGCGCCACGAGCAGTACTTC. It translates to CASSLLGQGRHEQYF.

This chain links TRBV18 with TRBJ1-5; no firm D call. CDR3 length: 14 residues. CDR1 KGHSH and CDR2 LQKENI come from the germline V gene. The ends were cut back, 3 bases at V and 1 base at J, with 7 bases in the middle. The CDR3 loop reads CASSPSESNQPQHF. The CDR3 DNA reads TGTGCCAGCTCACCCTCGGAGAGCAATCAGCCCCAGCATTTT.

This clonotype was observed a few times. V gene TRBV29-1 combines with J gene TRBJ1-2, with a possible D match to TRBD1 (5 bases). Looked up from germline, CDR1 is SQVTM and CDR2 is ANQGSEA. CDR3 length equals 15 residues. V lost 4 bases, J lost 10 bases, and 25 bases lay in between. The chain's CDR3 is CSVAGGTDFGYAYTF. The CDR3 region has the DNA TGCAGCGTTGCGGGGGGAACGGACTTTGGGTACGCCTACACCTTC.

The V gene is TRBV6-2 or TRBV6-3, the J gene TRBJ1-5; D is undetermined. Germline V gives CDR1 MNHEY, CDR2 SVGEGT. CDR3 size: 14 residues. V gave up 6 bases and J gave up 7 bases, with 16 bases separating them. CDR3 sequence (DNA): TGTGCCAGCAGGGGCCCGCGAGTGGACCAGCCCCAGCATTTT. This translates into CASRGPRVDQPQHF.

The sample holds a few counts of this clonotype. V is TRBV27 and J is TRBJ2-2; D remains unclear. The CDR3 spans 14 residues. The germline V gene has CDR1 MNHEY and CDR2 SMNVEV (reference sequence). Deletions cut 3 bases from V and 3 bases from J, with 8 bases between. In nucleotides, the CDR3 is TGTGCCAGCAGTTTCTCCTACTACACCGGGGAGCTGTTTTTT. It encodes CASSFSYYTGELFF.

This chain connects TRBV12-3 or TRBV12-4 to TRBJ2-1; the match to TRBD2 covers 7 bases. The CDR3 length is 15 residues. V lost 7 bases, J lost 5 bases, and 11 bases stayed unmatched. The CDR3 DNA follows: TGTGCCAGCACCATGGGAACTAGCGTAAACAATGAGCAGTTCTTC. This codes for CASTMGTSVNNEQFF.

The CDR3 region has the DNA TGTGCCAGCAGCTTAAGCTCCGCAACTAATGAAAAACTGTTTTTT. It is translated as CASSLSSATNEKLFF. The V and J genes are TRBV11-2 and TRBJ1-4; the D is unclear. V was trimmed by 2 bases and J by 0 bases, leaving 7 bases between them. Germline CDR1 reads SGHAT; CDR2 reads FQNNGV. The CDR3 has 15 residues.